This T cell receptor beta chain was obtained from a study of T cell responses to AZD1222 COVID-19 vaccine (dated by TCRdb to about 2021). General notes on the study: AZD1222 recipients whose second dose came at about 4 weeks and those whose second dose came at about 12 weeks were combined into one group, since spike-specific TCR depth and breadth did not differ between the two schedules. A total of approximately 230 trial participants underwent TCR sequencing, of whom 200 to 220 received two doses of AZD1222 and approximately 25 received two doses of the MenACWY control vaccine. Trial participants were enrolled by age into subgroups of 18-55, 56-69 and 70-plus years, and around 150, 28 and 57 TCR-sequenced participants, respectively, were included in these subgroups.

The CDR3 regions of human TCRbeta chains were analyzed by immunosequencing. In the paper's pipeline: Repertoire TCRs were matched against a reference library of SARS-CoV-2-specific TCRs generated with the MIRA antigen-specificity platform. Breadth was defined as the fraction of unique TCRs that were SARS-CoV-2-associated. Depth was defined as the fraction of total T cells that were SARS-CoV-2-associated. Each spike-specific TCR was assigned to its reactive spike region and to a CD4 or CD8 class using the MIRA data. Log10-transformed breadth and depth values were compared by one-way ANOVA with Sidak's multiple comparisons tests. The immuneACCESS repertoire file appears here via TCRdb, limited to in-frame rearrangements. These files lack a portion of the clones; in checked studies, under half of the deficit traces to unresolved V genes, and the cause of the others is not known. The V and J calls and clone size come from that table; D and trimming were worked out from the DNA. The sample table contains under 300,000 clones; only one count was recorded for approximately 95% of them. Approximately 0.52% of the sample lies in the top ten.

To note about this clone: What this receptor recognizes is not known. The sample holds no much larger clone one base away, and base qualities are not on file.

On the study overall, not on this receptor specifically: The whole spike protein was spanned by vaccine-associated CD4 TCRs, and dominant responses were seen in regions 160-218 and 743-854. Only five to seven AZD1222 recipients were SARS-CoV-2 seropositive at baseline, limiting conclusions about previously exposed vaccinees. In the small 56-69-year group, the increase in depth fell short of significance, most likely because of low power. Epitopes outside the regions mutated in the B.1.351 and B.1.1.7 variants were reportedly recognized by nearly half of the unique spike-specific TCRs. After two AZD1222 doses, both the breadth and the depth of spike-specific TCRs were significantly higher than at day 0 and than in MenACWY recipients. Most participants were white British and females outnumbered males, and the authors suggested that clonal diversity may have been underestimated. Because no samples from the day 14 peak response were available, repertoires could be characterized only after the peak T cell response.

The germline V gene (reference sequence) yields SGHKS for CDR1 and YYEKEE for CDR2. The CDR3, from cysteine to phenylalanine, totals 16 residues. Left in the record is the CDR3 DNA by itself, 48 bases read in frame from the first base. Germline trimming: 0 bases from V, 4 bases from J; junction bases outside gene matches: 5. This specimen's time point label, interpreted: baseline before first vaccination. Vaccinee samples came from UK trials COV001 and COV002, including a single-blind randomized controlled phase 2/3 trial of AZD1222 (ChAdOx1 nCoV-19) in healthy adults. For TCRbeta chain sequencing, PBMC samples were collected from trial participants at day 0 and at day 28 after the second dose.

The clonotype was recovered from an adult in good health. Here the chain combines TRBV5-5 and TRBJ2-7, and 12 junction bases match TRBD2. Sample: peripheral blood, taken on day 0 of AZD1222 vaccination. Here is the DNA: TGTGCCAGCAGCTTGGAGACTAGCGGGAGAGTGTACGAGCAGTACTTC. This yields the protein CASSLETSGRVYEQYF.